The text below deals with one TCR beta chain. These data belong to a study of blood T cell repertoires in COVID-19. Across the whole study: The United States, Italy and Spain provided the acute and convalescent COVID-19 samples. T cells, B-cell-depleted T cells, or PBMCs supplied cDNA or gDNA.

Authors' analysis steps: Amplification from reference gene primers served as the basis for estimated nucleated cell counts. The method was immunoSEQ multiplex PCR; TCRdb's version includes in-frame clones alone and lacks a portion of them. That table furnishes V, J and clone size, whereas the DNA furnished D and trimming. The data show approximately 190,000 clones, with 80% to 90% seen just once and approximately 14% held by the top ten. This CDR3 region has 16 residues. Trimming at V came to 1 base and at J to 1 base, leaving 3 bases not matched to a gene. Germline CDR1 KGHDR, CDR2 SFDVKD. The rearrangement links TRBV24-1 to TRBJ2-3; the match to TRBD2 covers 8 bases. The origin of this receptor is a man aged 25-40 years with active or convalescent COVID-19. Sequencing was done on a sample of peripheral blood. The CDR3 DNA sequence: TGTGCCACCAGTGATTTTCGGCGGGGGGGCACAGATACGCAGTATTTT. Its translation is CATSDFRRGGTDTQYF.